The following is a T cell receptor (beta chain) sequence with its context. Its specificity is not known. One entry per CDR3 protein results from TCRdb running MiXCR on the reads. Of some 920,000 distinct CDR3 sequences in the sample, around 32% are singletons; the top ten hold roughly 13%. This entry belongs to a study of T cell repertoires in cytomegalovirus infection. Across the study: Shared public TCR beta signatures pointed to both CMV infection and a matching HLA type.

General study points: Ex vivo, HLA-C-restricted CMV-specific TCR beta clonotypes prevailed over the rest of the response.

With 4 bases removed from V and 0 bases from J, the gap between germline ends came to 7 bases. This CDR3 comprises 13 residues. The germline gives CDR1 SGHAT, CDR2 FQNNGV. The sample was cultured CD8+ T cells from PBMCs, taken from culture after CMV antigen stimulation. This TCR came from a human donor in good health (CMV status not recorded). Some clones in this sample may be carry-over from other donors' samples. This chain connects TRBV11-2 to TRBJ2-7; D remains unclear. In DNA form, the CDR3 reads TGTGCCAGCAGCTCTGGGGTCTCCTACGAGCAGTACGTC. Its protein product is CASSSGVSYEQYV.